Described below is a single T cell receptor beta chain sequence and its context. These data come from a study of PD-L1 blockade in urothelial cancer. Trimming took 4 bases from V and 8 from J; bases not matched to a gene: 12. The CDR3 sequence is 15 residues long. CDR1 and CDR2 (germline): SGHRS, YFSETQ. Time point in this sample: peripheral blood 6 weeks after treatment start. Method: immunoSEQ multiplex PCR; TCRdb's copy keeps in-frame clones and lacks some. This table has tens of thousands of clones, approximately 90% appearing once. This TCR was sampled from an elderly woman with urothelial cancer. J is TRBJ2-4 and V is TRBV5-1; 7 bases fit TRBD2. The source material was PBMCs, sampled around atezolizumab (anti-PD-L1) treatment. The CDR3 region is CASSPFHTGGDIQYF. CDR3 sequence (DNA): TGCGCCAGCAGCCCATTTCACACTGGGGGGGACATTCAGTACTTC.